This passage covers 30 T cell receptor beta chains from one sample sequenced in a study of CD8+ T cells in alopecia areata. Investigators isolated RNA and reverse transcribed it into cDNA to act as the sequencing template. The table came from immunoSEQ multiplex PCR; TCRdb's copy has only in-frame clones and leaves some out. This table holds hundreds of thousands of clones, roughly 63% found once. Treatment described: oral pan-JAK inhibitor, 5-10 mg twice daily. The sequences come from CD4+ T cells sorted from blood, collected at approximately week 52, from a patient treated with tofacitinib. These receptors were obtained from a human donor with alopecia areata.

A few counts support this clone. The V gene is TRBV5-1, the J gene TRBJ2-7, with D hard to call. The germline V gene has CDR1 SGHRS and CDR2 YFSETQ. The V end lost 5 bases, the J end lost 0 bases, and 18 bases lay between the germline ends. CDR3 size: 16 residues. The CDR3 sequence is CASRLTLGAYSYEQYF. The CDR3, as DNA: TGCGCCAGCAGGTTGACCTTGGGCGCATACTCCTACGAGCAGTACTTC.

The chain employs TRBV29-1 and TRBJ1-2; D is ambiguous. The germline gives CDR1 SQVTM, CDR2 ANQGSEA. CDR3 size: 12 residues. V was cut by 0 bases and J by 4 bases, with 6 bases left in between. In DNA form, the CDR3 reads TGCAGCGTTGAAGAGCGGGGCTATGGCTACACCTTC. It is translated as CSVEERGYGYTF.

This clone was seen just once. This chain links TRBV30 with TRBJ1-2; D perhaps matches TRBD1 (5 bases). The CDR3 length is 13 residues. Looked up from germline, CDR1 is GTSNPN and CDR2 is SVGIG (reference sequence). Trimming shortened V by 5 bases and J by 8 bases, and 18 bases separated the two germline ends. CDR3 DNA sequence: TGTGCCTGGCTGGGTTCGAGGACATCGGGCTACACCTTC. Translated: CAWLGSRTSGYTF.

The chain uses TRBV13 and TRBJ1-2, with D possibly TRBD1 on 5 matching bases. CDR1 and CDR2 (germline): PRHDT, FYEKMQ (reference sequence). This CDR3 has 11 residues. Between the trimmed V and J ends, which lost 8 bases and 2 bases, there was a span of 6 bases. The CDR3 bases are TGTGCCAGCGGGACCAACTATGGCTACACCTTC. Protein: CASGTNYGYTF.

This sequence joins TRBV12-5 and TRBJ1-1, with a weak D call TRBD1 (5 bases). There are 14 residues in the CDR3. Per the germline V gene, CDR1 is LGHNT and CDR2 is FRNRAP. The ends were cut back, 4 bases at V and 0 bases at J, with 9 bases in the middle. In nucleotides, the CDR3 is TGTGCTAGTGGTTGGGACGGAGTGAACACTGAAGCTTTCTTT. It codes for CASGWDGVNTEAFF.

V and J are TRBV30 and TRBJ2-1; 8 nucleotides agree with TRBD1. The CDR3 is 17 residues long. V was pared by 6 bases and J by 1 base, with 14 bases of the junction left unmatched. In germline, CDR1 is GTSNPN, CDR2 SVGIG (reference sequence). The CDR3 DNA sequence: TGTGCCTGCTCAACAGGGGCAGGGGGCTCGTCCTACAATGAGCAGTTCTTC. Its translation: CACSTGAGGSSYNEQFF.

The CDR3 region is CSVEVASEQYF. The CDR3 DNA reads TGCAGCGTTGAAGTGGCCTCCGAGCAGTACTTC. V usage is TRBV29-1 and J usage is TRBJ2-7, with D hard to call. Germline lookup yields CDR1 SQVTM and CDR2 ANQGSEA. The CDR3 covers 11 residues. V lost 1 base, J lost 6 bases, and 7 bases lay in between.

This chain joins TRBV29-1 and TRBJ2-3; D is perhaps TRBD2 (5 bases). Trimming cost V 2 bases and J 8 bases, with 11 bases left between them. This CDR3 has 12 amino acids. Germline V gives CDR1 SQVTM, CDR2 ANQGSEA. The CDR3 DNA follows: TGCAGCGTTGAATGGGGAGAAGTTACGCAGTATTTT. It codes for CSVEWGEVTQYF.

The chain couples TRBV27 to TRBJ1-5, with D possibly matching TRBD1 (6 bases). The ends were cut back, 4 bases at V and 1 base at J, with 14 bases in the middle. Germline values: CDR1 MNHEY, CDR2 SMNVEV (reference sequence). The CDR3 consists of 16 residues. The CDR3 coding sequence is TGTGCCAGCAGTTCACTGGGGGGCCGGAGCAATCAGCCCCAGCATTTT. It is translated as CASSSLGGRSNQPQHF.

This clone came up a few times. The chain links TRBV4-2 to TRBJ2-1; 9 bases fit TRBD1. Per the germline V gene, CDR1 is LGHNA and CDR2 is YNFKEQ. Unmatched junction bases numbered 7, after V lost 0 bases and J lost 7 bases. This CDR3 region has 16 residues. CDR3 in DNA: TGTGCCAGCAGCCAAGATTTAACAGGGGGCAGGAATGAGCAGTTCTTC. It codes for CASSQDLTGGRNEQFF.

The chain recombines TRBV4-2 with TRBJ2-1; 8 nucleotides align to TRBD1. The CDR3 runs to 15 residues. Losses at the gene ends were 7 bases for V and 7 bases for J; bases not matched to a gene: 12. Germline CDR1 is LGHNA and CDR2 is YNFKEQ. This chain's CDR3 is CASTRTQDRENEQFF. As DNA, the CDR3 is TGTGCCAGCACCCGAACCCAGGACAGGGAAAATGAGCAGTTCTTC.

This sequence joins TRBV29-1 and TRBJ2-3, with D perhaps TRBD2 (6 bases). V lost 4 bases, J lost 4 bases, and 18 bases lay in between. The CDR3 has 15 residues. Germline V lookup: CDR1 SQVTM, CDR2 ANQGSEA. CDR3 amino acids: CSVVGWVRGPDTQYF. The CDR3 bases are TGCAGCGTTGTGGGGTGGGTGCGGGGTCCAGATACGCAGTATTTT.

This rearrangement joins TRBV9 to TRBJ2-5; D is perhaps TRBD1 or TRBD2 (5 bases each). Germline values: CDR1 SGDLS, CDR2 YYNGEE. Trimming pared 3 bases from V and 1 base from J, leaving 13 bases between. CDR3 size: 15 residues. CDR3 nucleotides: TGTGCCAGCAGCGCCATTCGGGGCAGCCAAGAGACCCAGTACTTC. It translates to CASSAIRGSQETQYF.

The chain carries TRBV30 and TRBJ2-5; D uncertain. V was cut by 0 bases and J by 1 base, with 9 bases left in between. This CDR3 region has 14 residues. Germline CDR1 reads GTSNPN; CDR2 reads SVGIG (reference sequence). The CDR3 nucleotides read TGTGCCTGGAGTGTAGGCGCACCCCAAGAGACCCAGTACTTC. Translating gives CAWSVGAPQETQYF.

The genes are TRBV19 and TRBJ1-5; 10 positions agree with TRBD1. The CDR3 has 16 residues. CDR1 is LNHDA, CDR2 SQIVND, per germline (reference sequence). The trim removed 7 bases at V and 4 bases at J, leaving 10 bases unmatched. The CDR3 coding sequence is TGTGCCAGTACCGTCTGGCCGGGACAGGGGAATCAGCCCCAGCATTTT. This translates into CASTVWPGQGNQPQHF.

V and J are TRBV5-1 and TRBJ2-7; 8 nucleotides match TRBD1. This CDR3 has 15 residues. J lost 3 bases, V lost 0 bases, and 5 bases had no gene match. Germline-derived CDR1 and CDR2 are SGHRS and YFSETQ. CDR3 loop: CASSLGQGAHYEQYF. DNA of the CDR3: TGCGCCAGCAGCTTGGGTCAGGGGGCACACTACGAGCAGTACTTC.

This clone came up a few times. This chain joins TRBV29-1 and TRBJ1-2; D is perhaps TRBD1 (6 bases). Germline values: CDR1 SQVTM, CDR2 ANQGSEA. The CDR3 is 12 amino acids. With 4 bases removed from V and 4 bases from J, the gap between germline ends came to 10 bases. The CDR3 is CSVARGGYGYTF. The CDR3 nucleotides are TGCAGCGTTGCACGAGGGGGCTATGGCTACACCTTC.

Only a few counts were recorded for this clone. The identical CDR3 is also encoded by other nucleotide sequences in the sample. The V and J genes are TRBV30 and TRBJ1-5; weak D call: TRBD1 (5 bases). The V and J ends lost 0 bases and 10 bases respectively, with 10 bases between them. The CDR3 runs to 12 residues. CDR1 GTSNPN and CDR2 SVGIG come from the germline V gene (reference sequence). For the CDR3, the DNA is TGTGCCTGGAGTGTACGCGGACAACCCCAGCATTTT. Its translation is CAWSVRGQPQHF.

There are many counts of this clone. This rearrangement joins TRBV27 to TRBJ2-1; weak D call: TRBD2 (7 bases). This CDR3 is 13 amino acids long. CDR1 is MNHEY and CDR2 is SMNVEV in the germline V gene (reference sequence). The V end lost 4 bases, the J end lost 6 bases, and 10 bases lay between the germline ends. As DNA, the CDR3 is TGTGCCAGCAGTTGGGGAGGGGGCAATGAGCAGTTCTTC. Its protein is CASSWGGGNEQFF.

The chain uses TRBV9 and TRBJ2-5; D is tentatively TRBD1 or TRBD2 (6 bases each). Per the germline V gene, CDR1 is SGDLS and CDR2 is YYNGEE. Trimming left V 4 bases short and J 1 base short, with 8 bases between. This CDR3 is 13 amino acids long. The CDR3 protein is CASSRGAQETQYF. CDR3 nucleotide sequence: TGTGCCAGCAGCAGGGGGGCCCAAGAGACCCAGTACTTC.

The gene calls are TRBV4-3 and TRBJ2-7; D call uncertain. With 0 bases removed from V and 1 base from J, the gap between germline ends came to 7 bases. This CDR3 spans 14 amino acids. CDR1 and CDR2 from the germline V gene are LGHNA and YSLEER. CDR3 sequence: CASSQDWDSYEQYF. In DNA form, the CDR3 reads TGCGCCAGCAGCCAAGATTGGGATTCCTACGAGCAGTACTTC.

The chain is built from TRBV5-5 and TRBJ2-5, with D maybe TRBD1 (5 bases). CDR1 SGHKS and CDR2 YYEKEE come from the germline V gene (reference sequence). This CDR3 contains 14 residues. V gave up 0 bases and J gave up 4 bases, with 10 bases separating them. In nucleotides, the CDR3 is TGTGCCAGCAGCTTGGTGGTGACAGCAGAGACCCAGTACTTC. This translates into CASSLVVTAETQYF.

This chain connects TRBV15 to TRBJ2-5; 9 bases are shared with TRBD2. The length of the CDR3 is 17 residues. Germline V gene sequence: CDR1 LNHNV, CDR2 YYDKDF (reference sequence). V was pared by 1 base and J by 1 base, with 7 bases of the junction left unmatched. The CDR3 DNA reads TGTGCCACCAGCAGAGCACTTGTGGGACTAGCCCAAGAGACCCAGTACTTC. This encodes CATSRALVGLAQETQYF.

V and J are TRBV19 and TRBJ2-6, with D perhaps TRBD2 (5 bases). V gave up 3 bases and J gave up 2 bases, with 8 bases separating them. Germline lookup yields CDR1 LNHDA and CDR2 SQIVND (reference sequence). The CDR3 is 15 residues long. CDR3 in DNA: TGTGCCAGTAGTATTGTGGGAGCTGGGGCCAACGTCCTGACTTTC. As protein: CASSIVGAGANVLTF.

The genes are TRBV27 and TRBJ2-5; a possible D gene is TRBD2 (6 bases). Germline V gene data show CDR1 as MNHEY and CDR2 as SMNVEV (reference sequence). The V gene lost 5 bases and the J gene lost 3 bases, with 19 bases spanning the gap. The length of the CDR3 is 16 residues. CDR3 DNA: TGTGCCAGCAGTCCATTTTTGAGACAGCGGGAAGAGACCCAGTACTTC. It yields the protein CASSPFLRQREETQYF.

This chain uses TRBV12-5 with TRBJ1-5; no clear D gene. CDR3 length equals 14 residues. V was trimmed by 1 base and J by 4 bases, leaving 8 bases between them. Germline CDR1 and CDR2: LGHNT and FRNRAP. CDR3 sequence: CASGLEQPNQPQHF. The CDR3 region has the DNA TGTGCTAGTGGTTTGGAACAGCCTAATCAGCCCCAGCATTTT.

The chain has TRBV18 and TRBJ2-2, with 7 nucleotides matching TRBD1. The CDR3 is made up of 15 amino acids. After removal of 1 base from V and 7 bases from J, the junction contained 6 bases not matched to a gene. Per the germline V gene, CDR1 is KGHSH and CDR2 is LQKENI. The CDR3 nucleotides read TGTGCCAGCTCACCACGCGAGGGGGACAGCGGGGAGCTGTTTTTT. It is translated as CASSPREGDSGELFF.

The table lists this clone with a few counts. The chain carries TRBV7-2 and TRBJ2-1; D could derive from TRBD1 or TRBD2 (6 bases each). The CDR3 covers 16 residues. Germline CDR1 reads SGHTA; CDR2 reads FQGNSA. The V end lost 5 bases, the J end lost 6 bases, and 20 bases lay between the germline ends. The DNA for the CDR3 is TGTGCCAGCAGCCTCTTGGGGGGCGCAGGGTCCAATGAGCAGTTCTTC. This encodes CASSLLGGAGSNEQFF. Using reference TRBV7-2 and TRBJ2-1 for the parts outside the CDR3, the full variable domain is GAGVSQSPSNKVTEKGKDVELRCDPISGHTALYWYRQSLGQGLEFLIYFQGNSAPDKSGLPSDRFSAERTGGSVSTLTIQRTQQEDSAVYLCASSLLGGAGSNEQFFGPGTRLTVL.

This clone was found once. The CDR3 sequence: CASSLRTDYNEQFF. The CDR3 DNA reads TGTGCCAGCAGCTTAAGGACAGACTACAATGAGCAGTTCTTC. J is TRBJ2-1 and V is TRBV11-2; D is possibly TRBD1 (6 bases). This CDR3 spans 14 amino acids. Between the trimmed V and J ends, which lost 2 bases and 3 bases, there was a span of 8 bases. Germline V gives CDR1 SGHAT, CDR2 FQNNGV.

V usage is TRBV29-1 and J usage is TRBJ1-2, with unresolved D. This CDR3 has 12 residues. CDR1 SQVTM and CDR2 ANQGSEA come from the germline V gene. The ends were cut back, 6 bases at V and 4 bases at J, with 12 bases in the middle. The CDR3 DNA follows: TGCAGCGTCGACGGGGAAGGCTATGGCTACACCTTC. Residues: CSVDGEGYGYTF. Full variable domain (rest looked up from reference TRBV29-1 and TRBJ1-2): SAVISQKPSRDICQRGTSLTIQCQVDSQVTMMFWYRQQPGQSLTLIATANQGSEATYESGFVIDKFPISRPNLTFSTLTVSNMSPEDSSIYLCSVDGEGYGYTFGSGTRLTVV.